The table lists the clone carrying this T cell receptor (beta chain) with a few counts. This CDR3 is built from 16 residues. V was trimmed by 6 bases and J by 6 bases, leaving 23 bases between them. CDR1 is KGHSH, CDR2 LQKENI, per germline. The entry originates in a study of graft-versus-host responses after intestinal transplantation. General study findings and limits: An association linked early post-transplant HvG declines with peak circulating GvH clone levels.

Sequencing was performed with immunoSEQ multiplex PCR; in TCRdb, only in-frame clones are kept and a portion is missing. The repertoire holds around 25,000 clones, 40% seen once, with approximately 0.7% in the top ten. This sequence joins TRBV18 and TRBJ1-1, with D unresolved. This clonotype was obtained from a human patient who received an intestinal transplant. The sequencing used alloreactive CD4+ T cells from a mixed lymphocyte reaction culture, collected before intestinal transplant. The sample's subset: CFSE-low proliferating T cells sorted from roughly 6-day pre-transplant mixed lymphocyte reaction (GvH or HvG direction). The CDR3 DNA is TGTGCCAGCTCCCCGAGACCCACGCGGAGTTCCGCTGAAGCTTTCTTT. Translating it yields CASSPRPTRSSAEAFF. The full variable domain, its missing parts supplied by reference TRBV18 and TRBJ1-1, is NAGVMQNPRHLVRRRGQEARLRCSPMKGHSHVYWYRQLPEEGLKFMVYLQKENIIDESGMPKERFSAEFPKEGPSILRIQQVVRGDSAAYFCASSPRPTRSSAEAFFGQGTRLTVV.